The sequence of this TCR beta chain was determined in a study of T cells in Graves' hyperthyroidism and ophthalmopathy. As for this clonotype: Its antigen is undetermined.

Regions amplified from RNA transcripts were the TCR beta CDR3 regions. Primed by the HTBI set, a first-round RT-PCR was run on the TCR CDR3. TCRdb reprocessed the multiplex PCR reads via MiXCR and lists one record per CDR3 protein. This table has around 400,000 distinct CDR3 sequences, approximately 25% appearing once. Between the trimmed V and J ends, which lost 8 bases and 4 bases, there was a span of 15 bases. CDR1 and CDR2 from the germline V gene are MNHEY and SMNVEV (reference sequence). This CDR3 is 14 amino acids long. Exclusions: uncontrolled infection, other autoimmune disease, pregnancy, lactation. The authors obtained PBMCs from about 9.5 ml of fresh peripheral blood. Study conclusions and caveats: Stable hyperthyroidism was separated from ophthalmopathy by a model based on 13 V-J features. The majority of expanded thyroid clonotypes above 0.001 also appeared in blood.

This clonotype was obtained from a man aged 45-60 years with Graves' hyperthyroidism. Source material: blood. The V gene is TRBV27, the J gene TRBJ2-1; D remains unclear. This chain's CDR3 is CASSLDGDYNEQFF. The DNA of the CDR3 is TGTGCCAGCTCCCTGGACGGAGATTACAATGAGCAGTTCTTC.